The next 6 T cell receptor beta chains were all read from a single sample in a study of shared clonotypes between healthy human individuals. TCRdb's table, derived via immunoSEQ multiplex PCR, lists solely in-frame clones and lacks some. The sample records 2 million to 2.5 million clones, approximately 94% being singletons. Specimen: naive CD4+ T cells sorted from blood. Subset in this sample: CD45RA+ positively selected. Every receptor here comes from a man between 18 and 29 years old in good health.

This clone appeared a single time. The chain links TRBV6-5 to TRBJ2-5; tentatively, D is TRBD1 or TRBD2 (5 bases each). The CDR3 loop spans 16 amino acids. Germline V gene sequence: CDR1 MNHEY, CDR2 SVGAGI. V lost 0 bases and J lost 4, with 15 bases in between. The DNA for the CDR3 is TGTGCCAGCAGTTACTCTCCGGACCCGAGGGGAGAGACCCAGTACTTC. This sequence encodes CASSYSPDPRGETQYF.

V gene TRBV19 combines with J gene TRBJ2-7; 10 bases align to TRBD1. V trimming: 4 bases; J trimming: 6 bases; junction bases outside the gene matches: 6. Germline V gene data show CDR1 as LNHDA and CDR2 as SQIVND (reference sequence). This CDR3 is 14 amino acids long. CDR3 residues: CASSTRTGGGEQYF. CDR3 coding DNA: TGTGCCAGTAGTACCCGGACAGGGGGAGGCGAGCAGTACTTC.

The gene calls are TRBV11-2 and TRBJ1-1, with D perhaps matching TRBD1 (5 bases). The V gene's germline CDR1 is SGHAT and CDR2 FQNNGV. Trimming removed 7 bases at V and 3 bases at J, with 15 bases between. The CDR3 has 14 amino acids. CDR3 sequence (DNA): TGTGCCAGCATCTCCCGGGTGGGGGACACTGAAGCTTTCTTT. It translates to CASISRVGDTEAFF.

A remark on this clone: The sample holds other DNA sequences that translate to the same CDR3. The chain couples TRBV7-2 to TRBJ1-1; D call uncertain. The CDR3 consists of 15 residues. Germline lookup yields CDR1 SGHTA and CDR2 FQGNSA. Trimming cost V 1 base and J 0 bases, with 9 bases left between them. The CDR3 sequence: CASSLEGRLNTEAFF. The CDR3 DNA is TGTGCCAGCAGCTTAGAGGGCAGGTTGAACACTGAAGCTTTCTTT.

This clone was seen once. V usage is TRBV7-2 and J usage is TRBJ2-5; D not certain. V lost 6 bases and J 2 bases, leaving 16 bases between the germline ends. Germline CDR1 and CDR2: SGHTA and FQGNSA. The CDR3 has 15 amino acids. CDR3 bases: TGTGCCAGCAGGAGAGGATTTGCAGATCAAGAGACCCAGTACTTC. Amino acids: CASRRGFADQETQYF.

The J gene is TRBJ1-1, the V gene TRBV5-1; no definite D call. V was shortened by 4 bases and J by 4 bases, with 17 bases between the two germline ends. The CDR3 extends over 15 amino acids. CDR1 SGHRS and CDR2 YFSETQ come from the germline V gene. The CDR3 coding sequence is TGCGCCAGCAGCAAATACAACGGGGTGAGCACTGAAGCTTTCTTT. It is translated as CASSKYNGVSTEAFF. Variable domain in full (rest from reference TRBV5-1 and TRBJ1-1): KAGVTQTPRYLIKTRGQQVTLSCSPISGHRSVSWYQQTPGQGLQFLFEYFSETQRNKGNFPGRFSGRQFSNSRSEMNVSTLELGDSALYLCASSKYNGVSTEAFFGQGTRLTVV.